One and the same sample provided the 31 T cell receptor beta chains below, sequenced in a study of cytomegalovirus exposure and HLA in healthy donors. The PCR had 60 Vbeta and 13 Jbeta primers. Method: immunoSEQ multiplex PCR; TCRdb's copy keeps in-frame clones and lacks some. Among 130,000 or so clones listed, about 8.6% were seen once. Sequencing input: PBMCs. These receptors all come from a woman in her forties in good health and CMV-seropositive.

The chain employs TRBV28 and TRBJ1-1; D unresolved. V was cut by 2 bases and J by 6 bases, with 10 bases left in between. CDR1 is MDHEN, CDR2 SYDVKM, per germline. This CDR3 is 13 amino acids long. This CDR3 is CASSLLWGAEAFF. Written as DNA, the CDR3 is TGTGCCAGCAGTTTACTGTGGGGAGCTGAAGCTTTCTTT. The variable domain in full, completed from reference TRBV28 and TRBJ1-1, reads DVKVTQSSRYLVKRTGEKVFLECVQDMDHENMFWYRQDPGLGLRLIYFSYDVKMKEKGDIPEGYSVSREKKERFSLILESASTNQTSMYLCASSLLWGAEAFFGQGTRLTVV.

The genes are TRBV4-1 and TRBJ2-2; tentatively, D is TRBD1 (6 bases). The V gene lost 3 bases and the J gene lost 3 bases, with 11 bases spanning the gap. The CDR3 covers 15 residues. Per the germline V gene, CDR1 is MGHRA and CDR2 is YSYEKL. The CDR3 DNA follows: TGCGCCAGCAGCCACGGGCAGGGGTACACCGGGGAGCTGTTTTTT. Encoded protein: CASSHGQGYTGELFF.

The genes are TRBV6-1 and TRBJ2-5; unclear D gene. From germline, CDR1 is MNHNS and CDR2 SASEGT. CDR3 length: 16 amino acids. Deletions cut 1 base from V and 0 bases from J, with 12 bases between. CDR3 protein: CASSEVAPQYQETQYF. DNA for the CDR3: TGTGCCAGCAGTGAAGTGGCCCCTCAGTACCAAGAGACCCAGTACTTC.

The chain joins TRBV4-2 to TRBJ1-4; no definite D call. V lost 2 bases, J lost 3 bases, and 10 bases lay in between. Germline V lookup: CDR1 LGHNA, CDR2 YNFKEQ. The CDR3 is made up of 15 amino acids. CDR3 protein: CASSQTSGANEKLFF. CDR3 DNA: TGTGCCAGCAGCCAAACTTCGGGAGCTAATGAAAAACTGTTTTTT.

This clone was seen a few times. V and J are TRBV10-1 and TRBJ2-1, with 9 nucleotides matching TRBD1. Germline V gene data show CDR1 as WNHNN and CDR2 as SYGVQD (reference sequence). The CDR3 consists of 14 residues. Trimming at V came to 6 bases and at J to 5 bases, leaving 5 bases not matched to a gene. CDR3 sequence: CASSRDRADNEQFF. CDR3 DNA: TGCGCCAGCAGCCGGGACAGGGCTGACAATGAGCAGTTCTTC.

V and J are TRBV5-1 and TRBJ2-2; the match to TRBD1 covers 10 bases. V lost 2 bases, J lost 7 bases, and 8 bases stayed unmatched. CDR1 SGHRS and CDR2 YFSETQ come from the germline V gene. CDR3 length: 16 amino acids. CDR3 in amino acids: CASSLQGQGIVGELFF. In nucleotides, the CDR3 is TGCGCCAGCAGCTTACAGGGACAGGGGATCGTCGGGGAGCTGTTTTTT.

In its sample, this clone was seen a few times. The chain has TRBV7-9 and TRBJ2-6; 12 nucleotides align to TRBD1. With V trimmed by 3 bases and J by 2 bases, 2 bases remained unmatched. The CDR3 runs 17 residues. Germline assignment: CDR1 SEHNR and CDR2 FQNEAQ (reference sequence). This CDR3 reads CASSLGTGGAGANVLTF. The CDR3 coding sequence is TGTGCCAGCAGCTTGGGGACAGGGGGCGCTGGGGCCAACGTCCTGACTTTC.

The chain links TRBV5-6 to TRBJ2-7, with TRBD2 matching 11 bases. Germline-derived CDR1 and CDR2 are SGHDT and YYEEEE. The V segment lost 0 bases and the J segment 3 bases; nucleotides outside the gene matches: 2. CDR3 size: 15 residues. The CDR3: CASSLVAGGIYEQYF. CDR3 nucleotide sequence: TGTGCCAGCAGCTTGGTAGCGGGGGGGATCTACGAGCAGTACTTC.

CDR3 DNA: TGCGCCAGCAGTCTAGCGGGATATTACAATGAGCAGTTCTTC. As protein: CASSLAGYYNEQFF. This chain joins TRBV5-1 and TRBJ2-1; 9 bases align to TRBD2. The V gene's germline CDR1 is SGHRS and CDR2 YFSETQ. The CDR3 length is 14 residues. V lost 5 bases, J lost 4 bases, and 4 bases stayed unmatched.

This clone was counted only a few times. The CDR3: CASRGTSGLIGELFF. The CDR3 coding sequence is TGTGCCAGCCGAGGGACTAGCGGCCTTATCGGGGAGCTGTTTTTT. The chain couples TRBV2 to TRBJ2-2; 11 bases map to TRBD2. Unmatched junction bases numbered 9, after V lost 8 bases and J lost 7 bases. The CDR3 consists of 15 residues. Germline V gene sequence: CDR1 SNHLY, CDR2 FYNNEI.

The V and J genes are TRBV28 and TRBJ1-5; D perhaps matches TRBD1 (5 bases). This CDR3 contains 12 residues. Germline V lookup: CDR1 MDHEN, CDR2 SYDVKM. Trimming removed 4 bases from V and 6 bases from J, with 7 bases in between. CDR3 protein: CASSSTVQPQHF. CDR3 sequence (DNA): TGTGCCAGCAGTTCGACAGTTCAGCCCCAGCATTTT.

The chain employs TRBV30 and TRBJ2-5; D might be TRBD1 (6 bases). The V end was cut by 2 bases, the J end by 3 bases, with 13 bases between. Looked up from germline, CDR1 is GTSNPN and CDR2 is SVGIG (reference sequence). The CDR3 totals 14 residues. The CDR3 loop reads CAWSLDRTKETQYF. CDR3 coding DNA: TGTGCCTGGAGTTTAGACAGGACCAAAGAGACCCAGTACTTC.

The J gene is TRBJ1-3, the V gene TRBV11-2; no reliable D call. Germline lookup yields CDR1 SGHAT and CDR2 FQNNGV. The CDR3 is made up of 16 amino acids. With 5 bases removed from V and 3 bases from J, the gap between germline ends came to 17 bases. The chain's CDR3 is CASSLPYLEVGNTIYF. In DNA, the CDR3 is TGTGCCAGCAGCCTCCCCTACCTGGAGGTTGGAAACACCATATATTTT.

The chain links TRBV27 to TRBJ1-1; the D is unclear. This CDR3 is built from 13 residues. Germline V gives CDR1 MNHEY, CDR2 SMNVEV (reference sequence). Deletions cut 1 base from V and 1 base from J, with 4 bases between. CDR3 sequence (DNA): TGTGCCAGCAGTTTATACGGGAACACTGAAGCTTTCTTT. Encoded protein: CASSLYGNTEAFF.

The table lists this clone with a few counts. The chain employs TRBV6-6 and TRBJ1-5, with 10 bases fitting TRBD1. Trimming took 5 bases from V and 5 from J; bases not matched to a gene: 3. CDR3 length: 14 residues. CDR1 is MNHNY, CDR2 SVGAGI, per germline (reference sequence). The CDR3 sequence is CASSLGTGDQPQHF. The DNA for the CDR3 is TGTGCCAGCAGTCTCGGGACAGGGGATCAGCCCCAGCATTTT.

The rearrangement uses TRBV29-1 and TRBJ1-1; 8 bases map to TRBD1. Germline assignment: CDR1 SQVTM and CDR2 ANQGSEA. Unmatched junction bases numbered 9, after V lost 1 base and J lost 5 bases. The CDR3 length is 15 residues. This chain's CDR3 is CSVEGTGTGRTEAFF. The CDR3 DNA reads TGCAGCGTTGAAGGGACAGGGACTGGGAGGACTGAAGCTTTCTTT.

This clone has just a few counts. The genes are TRBV18 and TRBJ1-3; the D is unclear. Germline-derived CDR1 and CDR2 are KGHSH and LQKENI. The V gene lost 3 bases and the J gene lost 1 base, with 7 bases spanning the gap. This CDR3 contains 14 residues. CDR3 region: CASSPIQSGNTIYF. Written as DNA, the CDR3 is TGTGCCAGCTCACCCATCCAGTCTGGAAACACCATATATTTT. The entire variable domain, with the rest obtained from reference TRBV18 and TRBJ1-3, is as follows: NAGVMQNPRHLVRRRGQEARLRCSPMKGHSHVYWYRQLPEEGLKFMVYLQKENIIDESGMPKERFSAEFPKEGPSILRIQQVVRGDSAAYFCASSPIQSGNTIYFGEGSWLTVV.

This clone was seen a few times. This sequence joins TRBV6-5 and TRBJ1-1; the D is unclear. The V gene's germline CDR1 is MNHEY and CDR2 SVGAGI. Trimming took 6 bases from V and 5 from J, leaving 10 bases between them. The CDR3 has 12 amino acids. This CDR3 is CASREGGTEAFF. The CDR3, as DNA: TGTGCCAGCAGGGAAGGAGGAACTGAAGCTTTCTTT.

This clone turned up a few times. The chain couples TRBV5-1 to TRBJ2-7; 11 bases map to TRBD1. The CDR3 sequence is 16 residues long. Germline V gene lookup returns CDR1 SGHRS and CDR2 YFSETQ. With V trimmed by 0 bases and J by 3 bases, 5 bases remained unmatched. The CDR3 is CASSLDRGTGGYEQYF. The CDR3 DNA is TGCGCCAGCAGCTTGGATAGGGGGACAGGGGGCTACGAGCAGTACTTC. Together with reference TRBV5-1 and TRBJ2-7, the CDR3 gives the full variable domain: KAGVTQTPRYLIKTRGQQVTLSCSPISGHRSVSWYQQTPGQGLQFLFEYFSETQRNKGNFPGRFSGRQFSNSRSEMNVSTLELGDSALYLCASSLDRGTGGYEQYFGPGTRLTVT.

This sequence joins TRBV19 and TRBJ1-2; D ambiguous. This CDR3 is built from 14 residues. Trimming shortened V by 3 bases and J by 4 bases, and 12 bases separated the two germline ends. CDR1 LNHDA and CDR2 SQIVND come from the germline V gene (reference sequence). The CDR3 is CASSIMRFGYGYTF. The CDR3 DNA follows: TGTGCCAGTAGTATTATGAGATTTGGCTATGGCTACACCTTC.

The gene calls are TRBV15 and TRBJ1-4, with 7 bases identical to TRBD1. Losses at the gene ends were 5 bases for V and 3 bases for J; bases not matched to a gene: 3. Per germline, CDR1 LNHNV and CDR2 YYDKDF (reference sequence). CDR3 length equals 14 residues. The CDR3 coding sequence is TGTGCCACCAGCCACAGGGGACCTAATGAAAAACTGTTTTTT. Amino acids: CATSHRGPNEKLFF. The full variable domain, in which reference TRBV15 and TRBJ1-4 provide the parts outside the CDR3, is DAMVIQNPRYQVTQFGKPVTLSCSQTLNHNVMYWYQQKSSQAPKLLFHYYDKDFNNEADTPDNFQSRRPNTSFCFLDIRSPGLGDTAMYLCATSHRGPNEKLFFGSGTQLSVL.

In the case of this clone: One end of the junction fails to match germline, which may point to a read error. V usage is TRBV5-1 and J usage is TRBJ2-7, with D tentatively TRBD1 (5 bases). Germline CDR1 is SGHRS and CDR2 is YFSETQ. The CDR3 length is 13 residues. The CDR3 DNA reads TGCGCCAGCAGCTTCCCAGGGTCCTCCGAGCAGTACTTC. Its protein product is CASSFPGSSEQYF.

In its sample, this clone was seen a few times. V usage is TRBV11-2 and J usage is TRBJ2-1, with 9 bases aligning to TRBD1. Germline values: CDR1 SGHAT, CDR2 FQNNGV. The V and J ends lost 5 bases and 9 bases, in that order; junction bases with no gene match: 2. The CDR3 contains 12 residues. CDR3 nucleotides: TGTGCCAGCAGCCGGACAGGGGTTGAGCAGTTCTTC. This gives the protein CASSRTGVEQFF.

The J gene is TRBJ1-4, the V gene TRBV6-5, with D perhaps TRBD1 (6 bases). The CDR3 has 13 amino acids. Germline V gene lookup returns CDR1 MNHEY and CDR2 SVGAGI. V was pared by 4 bases and J by 8 bases, with 11 bases between. CDR3 coding DNA: TGTGCCAGCAGTTCACAGGGAAGGGAAAAACTGTTTTTT. It encodes CASSSQGREKLFF.

The chain carries TRBV14 and TRBJ1-5; D is perhaps TRBD1 (6 bases). Trimming left V 6 bases short and J 6 bases short, with 12 bases between. Germline V lookup: CDR1 SGHDN, CDR2 FVKESK. The CDR3 loop spans 13 amino acids. The CDR3 sequence is CASSLQQGQPQHF. The CDR3 nucleotides are TGTGCCAGCAGTCTTCAACAGGGTCAGCCCCAGCATTTT.

This clone occurred a few times. This sequence joins TRBV25-1 and TRBJ2-7; TRBD1 aligns across 9 bases. The CDR3 totals 15 residues. Losses at the gene ends were 1 base for V and 3 bases for J; bases not matched to a gene: 4. Germline values: CDR1 MGHDK, CDR2 SYGVNS. The CDR3 sequence is CASSESRTGDYEQYF. As DNA, the CDR3 is TGTGCCAGCAGTGAATCCCGGACAGGGGACTACGAGCAGTACTTC.

This clone has just a few counts. A junction boundary mismatches the germline segment, possibly from a read error. V and J are TRBV6-1 and TRBJ2-7, with 11 bases lining up with TRBD1. Germline V gives CDR1 MNHNS, CDR2 SASEGT. This CDR3 contains 13 residues. CDR3 sequence reads: CVSRGQGGYEQYF. CDR3 bases: TGTGTCAGCAGGGGACAGGGGGGCTACGAGCAGTACTTC.

This clone was seen a few times. The chain has TRBV6-6 and TRBJ1-1; TRBD1 might be the D (6 bases). V lost 7 bases to trimming and J lost 5 bases, with 23 bases between them. The CDR3 totals 16 residues. Germline V gene lookup returns CDR1 MNHNY and CDR2 SVGAGI (reference sequence). As DNA, the CDR3 is TGTGCCAGCACCCAAACCTGGGGGGGGCGGGGTACTGAAGCTTTCTTT. Protein sequence: CASTQTWGGRGTEAFF.

This clone was counted a few times. The rearrangement joins TRBV11-2 to TRBJ1-1; D unresolved. V was pared by 1 base and J by 2 bases, with 5 bases between. CDR3 length equals 13 residues. The germline CDR1 and CDR2 sequences are SGHAT and FQNNGV. CDR3 amino acids: CASSLVRNTEAFF. The CDR3 DNA follows: TGTGCCAGCAGCTTAGTTCGTAACACTGAAGCTTTCTTT.

The chain recombines TRBV21-1 with TRBJ1-1. TRBV21-1 is a known pseudogene. The CDR3 loop spans 15 amino acids. The CDR3 here is CASSKAGGPVYEAFF. The CDR3 coding sequence is TGTGCCAGCAGCAAAGCCGGGGGACCGGTATATGAAGCTTTCTTT.

This clone was seen more than once but under ten times. The chain couples TRBV10-3 to TRBJ2-3, with 13 bases aligning to TRBD2. The CDR3 runs 19 residues. CDR1 is ENHRY, CDR2 SYGVKD, per germline. After removal of 3 bases from V and 3 bases from J, the junction contained 12 bases not matched to a gene. CDR3 bases: TGTGCCATCAGTGAAGATGGGACTAGCGGGGTGGGGTGGACAGATACGCAGTATTTT. Amino acid sequence: CAISEDGTSGVGWTDTQYF.